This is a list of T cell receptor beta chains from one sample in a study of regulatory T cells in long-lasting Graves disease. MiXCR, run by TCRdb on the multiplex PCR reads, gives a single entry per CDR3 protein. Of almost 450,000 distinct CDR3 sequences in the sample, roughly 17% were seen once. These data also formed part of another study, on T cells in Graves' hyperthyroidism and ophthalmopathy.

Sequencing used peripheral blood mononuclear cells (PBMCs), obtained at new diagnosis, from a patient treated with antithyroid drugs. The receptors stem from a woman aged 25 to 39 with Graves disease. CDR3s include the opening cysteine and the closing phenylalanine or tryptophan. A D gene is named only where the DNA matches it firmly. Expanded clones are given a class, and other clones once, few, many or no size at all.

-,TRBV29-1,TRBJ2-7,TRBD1,TGCAGCGCCCCCGGGACAGGTGATGGCTACGAGCAGTACTTC,CSAPGTGDGYEQYF
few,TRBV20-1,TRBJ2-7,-,TGCAGTGCGGGAGCCCCAGGGGACCACCAATACGAGCAGTACTTC,CSAGAPGDHQYEQYF
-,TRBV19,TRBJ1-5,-,TGTGCCAGTAGTATTTGGGGGGATCAGCCCCAGCATTTT,CASSIWGDQPQHF
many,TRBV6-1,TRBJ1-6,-,TGTGCCAGCAGTGCGATGAGCTCCTATAATTCACCCCTCCACTTT,CASSAMSSYNSPLHF
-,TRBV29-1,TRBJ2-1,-,TGCAGCGTTGCCGCGGTAGGGAGCTACTCCTACAATGAGCAGTTCTTC,CSVAAVGSYSYNEQFF
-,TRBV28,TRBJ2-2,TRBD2,TGTGCCAGCAGTTTATGGTCCGGGAGGACGAACACCGGGGAGCTGTTTTTT,CASSLWSGRTNTGELFF
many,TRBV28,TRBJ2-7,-,TGTGCCACTACAACCGGAGGCAGGTATTCCTACGAGCAGTACTTC,CATTTGGRYSYEQYF
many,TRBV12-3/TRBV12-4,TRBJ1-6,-,TGTGCCAGCAGTTTAGTACCCAATTCACCCCTCCACTTT,CASSLVPNSPLHF
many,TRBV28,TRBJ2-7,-,TGTGCCAGCAGTGCACGAAGGTACGAGCAGTACTTC,CASSARRYEQYF
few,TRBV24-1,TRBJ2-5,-,TGTGCCACCAGTGATTTGGAGGGAGAAGAGACCCAGTACTTC,CATSDLEGEETQYF
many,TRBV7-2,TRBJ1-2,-,TGTGCCAGCAGCTTAGTCAGGCCCTCACTCACCCTCTATGGCTACACCTTC,CASSLVRPSLTLYGYTF
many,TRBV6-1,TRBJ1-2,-,TGTGGATGGGGAAACTATGGCTACACCTTC,CGWGNYGYTF
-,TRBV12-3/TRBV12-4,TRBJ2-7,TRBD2,TGTGCCAGCAGTTGGTCTAGCGGGAGCGACGAGCAGTACTTC,CASSWSSGSDEQYF
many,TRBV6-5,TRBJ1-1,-,TGTGCCAGCAGTTACGGGACACAAACTGAAGCTTTCTTT,CASSYGTQTEAFF
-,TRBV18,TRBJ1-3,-,TGTGCCAGCTCACCAGGGAGAGGGTACTACTCTGGAAACACCATATATTTT,CASSPGRGYYSGNTIYF
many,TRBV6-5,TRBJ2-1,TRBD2,TGTGCCAGCAGTTACGGCTGGACTAGCGGGAGTGGCTCCTACAATGAGCAGTTCTTC,CASSYGWTSGSGSYNEQFF
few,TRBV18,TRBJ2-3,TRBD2,TGTGCCAGCTCACCGCAAGCGGGAGACACAGATACGCAGTATTTT,CASSPQAGDTDTQYF
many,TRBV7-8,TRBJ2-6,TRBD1,TGTGCCAGCAGCCGGGACAGGGGTGGGGCCAACGTCCTGACTTTC,CASSRDRGGANVLTF
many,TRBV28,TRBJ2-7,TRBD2,TGTGCCATACATAGCGGGACCTCCTACGAGCAGTACTTC,CAIHSGTSYEQYF
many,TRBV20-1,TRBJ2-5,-,TGCAGTGCCGCCCACACCCCCCAAGAGACCCAGTACTTC,CSAAHTPQETQYF
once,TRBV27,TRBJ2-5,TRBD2,TGTGCCAGCAGACGACCTAGCGGGGTGGACCAAGAGACCCAGTACTTC,CASRRPSGVDQETQYF
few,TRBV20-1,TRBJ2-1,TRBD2,TGCAGTGCTCGTCCTCTAGCGGTTTCGTACAATGAGCAGTTCTTC,CSARPLAVSYNEQFF
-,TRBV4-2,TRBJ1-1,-,TGTGCCAGCAGCCAAGAGTTAAACACGGGGTTTAACACTGAAGCTTTCTTT,CASSQELNTGFNTEAFF
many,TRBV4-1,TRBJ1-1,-,TGCGCCAGCAGCCTGCTGGGGACACGGATTAAGGAAGCTTTCTTT,CASSLLGTRIKEAFF
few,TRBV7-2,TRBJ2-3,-,TGTGCCAGCAGCTCCGGGGGTTCTTTGGATACGCAGTATTTT,CASSSGGSLDTQYF
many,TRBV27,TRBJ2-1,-,TGTGCCAGCAGTCACCGGGACCCAACCGACAATGAGCAGTTCTTC,CASSHRDPTDNEQFF
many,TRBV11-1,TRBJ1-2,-,TGTGCCAGCAGCTTACCCAGGGCGGATGGCTACACCTTC,CASSLPRADGYTF
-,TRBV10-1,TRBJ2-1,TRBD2,TGCGCCAGCGGCCCCATTCCGGCGGGAGGGCCCCATGAGCAGTTCTTC,CASGPIPAGGPHEQFF
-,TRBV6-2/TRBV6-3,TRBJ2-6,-,TGTGCCAGCAGTTCCACAGCCGGCCGGGCCAACGTCCTGACTTTC,CASSSTAGRANVLTF
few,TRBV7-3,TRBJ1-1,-,TGTGCCAGCAGCTTAAACGGGTTAGGGAACACTGAAGCTTTCTTT,CASSLNGLGNTEAFF
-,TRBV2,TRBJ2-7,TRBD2,TGTGCCAGCAGTGAAGCGCTTCTAGGGACTAGTACCTCCCACGAGCAGTACTTC,CASSEALLGTSTSHEQYF
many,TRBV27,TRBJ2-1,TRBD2,TGTGCCAGCAGATCCGGGGGACTATACAATGAGCAGTTCTTC,CASRSGGLYNEQFF
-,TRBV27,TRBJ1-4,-,TGTGCCAGCAGTAAGGGACAAGCGGGGTATGAAAAACTGTTTTTT,CASSKGQAGYEKLFF